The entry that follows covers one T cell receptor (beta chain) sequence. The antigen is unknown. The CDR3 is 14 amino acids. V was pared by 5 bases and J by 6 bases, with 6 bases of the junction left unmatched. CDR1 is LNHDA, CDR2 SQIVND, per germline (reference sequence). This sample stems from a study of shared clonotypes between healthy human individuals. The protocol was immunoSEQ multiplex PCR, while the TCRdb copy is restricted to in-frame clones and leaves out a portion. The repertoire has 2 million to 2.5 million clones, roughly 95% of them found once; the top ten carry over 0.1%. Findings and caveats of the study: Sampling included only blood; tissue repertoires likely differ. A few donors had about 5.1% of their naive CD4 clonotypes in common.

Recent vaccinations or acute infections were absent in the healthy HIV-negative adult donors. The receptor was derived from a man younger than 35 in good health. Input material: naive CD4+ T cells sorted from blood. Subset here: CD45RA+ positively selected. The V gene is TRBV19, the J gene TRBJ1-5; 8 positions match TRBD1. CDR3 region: CASSVGQGVQPQHF. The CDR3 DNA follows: TGTGCCAGTAGTGTTGGACAGGGTGTTCAGCCCCAGCATTTT.